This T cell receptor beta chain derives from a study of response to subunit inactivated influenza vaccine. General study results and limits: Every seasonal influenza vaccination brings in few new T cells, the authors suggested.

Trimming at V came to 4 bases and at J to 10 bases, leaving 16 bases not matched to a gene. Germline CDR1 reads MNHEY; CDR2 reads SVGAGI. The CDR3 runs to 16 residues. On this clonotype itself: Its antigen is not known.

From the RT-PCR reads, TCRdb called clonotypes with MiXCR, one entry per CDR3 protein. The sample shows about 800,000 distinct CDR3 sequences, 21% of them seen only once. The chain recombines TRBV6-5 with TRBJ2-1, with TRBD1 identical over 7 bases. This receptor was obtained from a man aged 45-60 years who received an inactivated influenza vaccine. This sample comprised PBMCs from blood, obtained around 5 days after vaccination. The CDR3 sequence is CASSSRRDSFTIEQFF. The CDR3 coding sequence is TGTGCCAGCAGTTCGCGCAGGGACAGTTTTACAATAGAGCAGTTCTTC.